These T cell receptor beta chains were read from a single sample in a study of T cells in Graves' hyperthyroidism and ophthalmopathy. From the multiplex PCR reads, TCRdb called clonotypes with MiXCR, one entry per CDR3 protein. The data show approximately 690,000 distinct CDR3 sequences, less than 25% seen once. Input material: blood. These receptors came from a man aged 25-45 years with Graves' ophthalmopathy. Both conserved end residues are part of each CDR3. D genes are given only for firm matches. Size values are once, few and many counts, or a class for expanded clones, and some rows have none.

j_call d_call clone_size v_call cdr3_aa cdr3_nt
TRBJ2-4 NA NA TRBV10-2 CASSPGSVTFASKNIQYF TGCGCCAGCAGCCCAGGGTCGGTCACCTTCGCTTCCAAAAACATTCAGTACTTC
TRBJ2-5 NA NA TRBV7-7 CASSLALVEETQYF TGTGCTAGCAGCTTAGCGTTAGTAGAAGAGACCCAGTACTTC
TRBJ2-7 NA many TRBV28 CASRQGFGIYEQYF TGTGCCTCCCGCCAGGGGTTCGGCATCTACGAGCAGTACTTC
TRBJ2-7 NA NA TRBV30 CAWSVLGSGYEQYF TGTGCCTGGAGTGTACTAGGTAGCGGCTACGAGCAGTACTTC
TRBJ1-6 NA few TRBV5-1 CASSLASSSYNSPLHF TGCGCCAGCAGCTTGGCCAGTAGCTCCTATAATTCACCCCTCCACTTT
TRBJ2-5 TRBD2 many TRBV11-2 CASSLGTSGYQETQYF TGTGCCAGCAGCTTAGGAACTAGCGGGTACCAAGAGACCCAGTACTTC
TRBJ2-1 NA NA TRBV12-3/TRBV12-4 CASSSTREEDEQFF TGTGCCAGCAGTTCCACGAGGGAGGAGGATGAGCAGTTCTTC
TRBJ2-7 NA NA TRBV5-8 CASSLDTIYEQYF TGTGCCAGCAGCTTGGACACTATATACGAGCAGTACTTC
TRBJ1-1 NA many TRBV20-1 CSERNSTNTEAFF TGCAGTGAAAGGAACTCTACTAACACTGAAGCTTTCTTT
TRBJ1-2 TRBD1 many TRBV5-1 CASSDRASGGYTF TGCGCCAGCAGCGACAGGGCGTCTGGTGGCTACACCTTC
TRBJ1-4 NA NA TRBV30 CAWSGGTNEKLFF TGTGCCTGGAGTGGAGGGACTAATGAAAAACTGTTTTTT
TRBJ2-3 TRBD2 many TRBV12-5 CARSSGRDSDTQYF TGTGCTCGCTCTAGCGGGAGGGATTCAGATACGCAGTATTTT
TRBJ2-7 NA once TRBV25-1 CASSERGEDEQYF TGTGCCAGCAGTGAAAGGGGGGAGGACGAGCAGTACTTC
TRBJ1-1 NA many TRBV12-3/TRBV12-4 CASSLFRTEAFF TGTGCCAGCAGTTTATTCCGGACTGAAGCTTTCTTT
TRBJ2-1 NA NA TRBV7-3 CASSLTPGTVNEQFF TGTGCCAGCAGCTTAACGCCCGGGACTGTCAATGAGCAGTTCTTC
TRBJ1-5 NA many TRBV12-3/TRBV12-4 CASSLIGVAQPQHF TGTGCCAGCAGCCTCATCGGGGTGGCTCAGCCCCAGCATTTT
TRBJ2-5 NA many TRBV11-2 CASSLERGSQETQYF TGTGCCAGCAGCTTAGAGAGGGGTTCTCAAGAGACCCAGTACTTC
TRBJ2-2 NA many TRBV11-3 CASSDRRGELFF TGTGCCAGCAGCGACCGAAGAGGGGAGCTGTTTTTT
TRBJ2-1 NA NA TRBV6-1 CASRISGEQFF TGTGCCAGCAGAATTAGCGGAGAGCAGTTCTTC
TRBJ2-1 TRBD2 NA TRBV30 CAWSSDRTSGSNNEQFF TGTGCCTGGAGTTCTGACAGGACTAGCGGGAGCAACAATGAGCAGTTCTTC
TRBJ1-5 TRBD1 many TRBV2 CASRPDRVPNQPQHF TGTGCCAGCAGACCCGACAGGGTACCCAATCAGCCCCAGCATTTT
TRBJ2-7 TRBD2 once TRBV14 CASSQSGGLAGMNFYEQYF TGTGCCAGCAGCCAGTCCGGAGGGCTAGCGGGGATGAATTTCTACGAGCAGTACTTC
TRBJ2-7 NA few TRBV18 CASSHTDYEQYF TGTGCCAGCTCACACACGGACTACGAGCAGTACTTC
TRBJ2-7 NA few TRBV3-2 CASTLGTSGMCEQYF TGTGCCAGCACCCTTGGGACTAGCGGGATGTGCGAGCAGTACTTC
TRBJ2-5 NA few TRBV15 CATSRARGRQETQYF TGTGCCACCAGCAGAGCGAGGGGTAGGCAAGAGACCCAGTACTTC
TRBJ1-1 TRBD1 NA TRBV7-8 CASSFGTVPSEAFF TGTGCCAGCAGCTTCGGGACAGTACCCTCTGAAGCTTTCTTT
TRBJ2-3 TRBD2 many TRBV30 CAWSKLAGNADTQYF TGTGCCTGGAGTAAACTAGCGGGAAACGCAGATACGCAGTATTTT
TRBJ1-5 NA few TRBV7-2 CASSFGAALNQPQHF TGTGCCAGCAGCTTCGGGGCAGCTCTCAATCAGCCCCAGCATTTT
TRBJ2-4 NA NA TRBV20-1 CSASSLAKNIQYF TGCAGTGCTAGTTCGCTAGCCAAAAACATTCAGTACTTC
TRBJ2-3 TRBD2 NA TRBV20-1 CSAQGLAGSGSTDTQYF TGCAGTGCGCAAGGACTAGCGGGATCGGGCAGCACAGATACGCAGTATTTT
TRBJ1-6 NA few TRBV29-1 CSSLDGLSSYNSPLHF TGCAGCTCTCTGGACGGACTAAGCTCCTATAATTCACCCCTCCACTTT
TRBJ1-5 TRBD1 NA TRBV28 CASSFGGTGVQPQHF TGTGCCAGCAGTTTTGGGGGGACAGGGGTTCAGCCCCAGCATTTT
TRBJ2-1 TRBD2 NA TRBV12-3/TRBV12-4 CASSLSGTSGNEQFF TGTGCCAGCAGTCTTTCGGGGACTAGCGGCAATGAGCAGTTCTTC
TRBJ2-1 TRBD2 NA TRBV19 CASSRTWTNGGTSQFF TGTGCCAGTAGTAGAACCTGGACAAATGGGGGGACTAGTCAGTTCTTC
TRBJ1-5 NA many TRBV11-2 CASSRTGSNQPQHF TGTGCCAGCAGCCGGACGGGAAGCAATCAGCCCCAGCATTTT
TRBJ1-1 NA many TRBV18 CASSRGGREAFF TGTGCCAGCTCACGCGGGGGGCGTGAAGCTTTCTTT
TRBJ2-7 TRBD1 many TRBV2 CASRGGQDYEQYF TGTGCCAGCAGAGGAGGACAGGACTACGAGCAGTACTTC
TRBJ1-1 NA few TRBV6-1 CAAHRVAEATEAFF TGTGCCGCGCACAGGGTCGCGGAGGCCACTGAAGCTTTCTTT
TRBJ1-1 NA many TRBV9 CASSVGSGYKNTEAFF TGTGCCAGCAGCGTAGGTTCAGGGTATAAGAACACTGAAGCTTTCTTT
TRBJ1-1 NA NA TRBV2 CDSSEEMGTEAFF TGTGACAGCAGTGAAGAGATGGGGACTGAAGCTTTCTTT
TRBJ2-3 TRBD2 few TRBV6-5 CASSYISGRYSTDTQYF TGTGCCAGCAGTTACATTAGCGGGAGGTACAGCACAGATACGCAGTATTTT
TRBJ2-5 NA NA TRBV9 CASSVQGGETQYF TGTGCCAGCAGCGTTCAGGGGGGCGAGACCCAGTACTTC
TRBJ2-3 NA NA TRBV27 CASSSDRVEVDTQYF TGTGCCAGCAGTTCTGACCGGGTTGAGGTGGATACGCAGTATTTT
TRBJ1-1 NA NA TRBV29-1 CSVESVAMNTEAFF TGCAGCGTTGAATCGGTGGCCATGAACACTGAAGCTTTCTTT
TRBJ2-7 TRBD2 few TRBV3-1 CASSQASGSLYEQYF TGTGCCAGCAGCCAAGCTAGCGGGAGTCTTTACGAGCAGTACTTC
TRBJ2-1 TRBD1 NA TRBV5-1 CASSPTGTGSRNEQFF TGCGCCAGCAGTCCTACCGGGACAGGGTCACGCAATGAGCAGTTCTTC
TRBJ2-1 NA NA TRBV5-1 CASSLGGLRNEQFF TGCGCCAGCAGCTTGGGGGGGCTCCGAAATGAGCAGTTCTTC
TRBJ2-2 NA few TRBV6-6 CASSYSVSLNTGELFF TGTGCCAGCAGTTACTCGGTCAGCCTGAACACCGGGGAGCTGTTTTTT
TRBJ2-7 NA NA TRBV20-1 CSAYRVSSYEQYF TGCAGTGCGTACAGGGTGAGCTCCTACGAGCAGTACTTC
TRBJ2-7 TRBD1 many TRBV5-1 CASSLAGGTGTYEQYF TGCGCCAGCAGCTTGGCCGGGGGGACAGGGACCTACGAGCAGTACTTC
TRBJ2-7 NA NA TRBV6-1 CASSERPDYEQYF TGTGCCAGCAGTGAACGGCCTGACTACGAGCAGTACTTC
TRBJ1-6 NA NA TRBV6-2/TRBV6-3 CASSYRIGRNSPLHF TGTGCCAGCAGTTACAGGATTGGACGGAATTCACCCCTCCACTTT
TRBJ2-7 TRBD1 many TRBV11-1 CASPQQGQHSYEQYF TGTGCCAGCCCACAACAGGGACAGCACTCCTACGAGCAGTACTTC
TRBJ2-3 TRBD2 many TRBV12-3/TRBV12-4 CASSFHGGRGDTQYF TGTGCCAGCAGTTTCCATGGCGGGAGGGGAGATACGCAGTATTTT
TRBJ2-7 NA many TRBV28 CASSLSNYEQYF TGTGCCAGCAGTTTATCGAACTACGAGCAGTACTTC
TRBJ2-7 TRBD1 many TRBV6-1 CASSESGGSKAYEQYF TGTGCCAGCAGTGAGTCAGGGGGCTCTAAGGCATACGAGCAGTACTTC
TRBJ2-7 NA few TRBV6-1 CASSPRPLQYEQYF TGTGCCAGCAGTCCGCGGCCCCTTCAATACGAGCAGTACTTC
TRBJ2-7 NA NA TRBV5-6 CASSTRGPYEQYF TGTGCCAGCAGCACAAGGGGTCCCTACGAGCAGTACTTC
TRBJ1-1 NA NA TRBV9 CASSVAGYTEAFF TGTGCCAGCAGCGTAGCGGGGTACACTGAAGCTTTCTTT
TRBJ2-1 NA few TRBV5-8 CASSLTGRGNEQFF TGTGCCAGCAGCTTGACGGGAAGGGGCAATGAGCAGTTCTTC